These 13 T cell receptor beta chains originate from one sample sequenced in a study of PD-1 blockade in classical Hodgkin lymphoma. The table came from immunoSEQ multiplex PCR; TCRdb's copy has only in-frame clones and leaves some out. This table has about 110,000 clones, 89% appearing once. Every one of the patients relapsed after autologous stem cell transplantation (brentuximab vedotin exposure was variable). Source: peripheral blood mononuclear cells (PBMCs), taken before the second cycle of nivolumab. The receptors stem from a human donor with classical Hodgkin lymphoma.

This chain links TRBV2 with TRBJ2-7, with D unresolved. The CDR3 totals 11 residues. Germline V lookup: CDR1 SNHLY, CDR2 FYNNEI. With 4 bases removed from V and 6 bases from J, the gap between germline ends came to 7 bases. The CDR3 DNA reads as TGTGCCAGCAGTGTACCGAGCGAGCAGTACTTC. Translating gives CASSVPSEQYF.

The CDR3 protein is CASSRPTGNTEAFF. The CDR3 nucleotides read TGCGCCAGCAGCCGACCCACAGGGAACACTGAAGCTTTCTTT. The gene calls are TRBV4-1 and TRBJ1-1, with a possible D match to TRBD1 (5 bases). Germline V gives CDR1 MGHRA, CDR2 YSYEKL. This CDR3 comprises 14 residues. Trimming removed 4 bases from V and 1 base from J, with 10 bases in between.

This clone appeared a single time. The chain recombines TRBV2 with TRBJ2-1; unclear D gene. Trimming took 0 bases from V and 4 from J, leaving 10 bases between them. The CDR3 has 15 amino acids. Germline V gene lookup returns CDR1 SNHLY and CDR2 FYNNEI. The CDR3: CASSEAGWLYNEQFF. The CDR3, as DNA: TGTGCCAGCAGTGAAGCGGGATGGTTATACAATGAGCAGTTCTTC. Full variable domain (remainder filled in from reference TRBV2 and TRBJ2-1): EPEVTQTPSHQVTQMGQEVILRCVPISNHLYFYWYRQILGQKVEFLVSFYNNEISEKSEIFDDQFSVERPDGSNFTLKIRSTKLEDSAMYFCASSEAGWLYNEQFFGPGTRLTVL.

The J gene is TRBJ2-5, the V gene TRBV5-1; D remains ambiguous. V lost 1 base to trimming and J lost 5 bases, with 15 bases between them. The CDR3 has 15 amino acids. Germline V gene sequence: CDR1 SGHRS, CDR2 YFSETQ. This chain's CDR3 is CASSLSGPFDETQYF. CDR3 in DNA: TGCGCCAGCAGCTTGTCCGGCCCCTTTGACGAGACCCAGTACTTC.

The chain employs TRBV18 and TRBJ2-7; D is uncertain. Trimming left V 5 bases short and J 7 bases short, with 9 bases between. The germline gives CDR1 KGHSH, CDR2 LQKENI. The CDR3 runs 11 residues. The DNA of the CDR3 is TGTGCCAGCTCAGACCAAAGGGAGCAGTACTTC. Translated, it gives CASSDQREQYF.

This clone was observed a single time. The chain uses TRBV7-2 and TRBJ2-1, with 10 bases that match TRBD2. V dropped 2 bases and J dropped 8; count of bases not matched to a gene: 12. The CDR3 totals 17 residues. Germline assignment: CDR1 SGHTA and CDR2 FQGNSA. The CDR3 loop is CASSLQGGLAGADEQFF. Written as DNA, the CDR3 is TGTGCCAGCAGCTTACAGGGTGGGCTAGCGGGAGCGGATGAGCAGTTCTTC.

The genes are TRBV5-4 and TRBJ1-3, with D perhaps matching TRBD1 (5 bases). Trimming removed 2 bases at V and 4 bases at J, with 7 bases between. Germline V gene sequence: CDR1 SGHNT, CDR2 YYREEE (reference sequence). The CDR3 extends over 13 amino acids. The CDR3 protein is CASSLWGGNTIYF. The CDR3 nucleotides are TGTGCCAGCAGCTTATGGGGCGGAAACACCATATATTTT. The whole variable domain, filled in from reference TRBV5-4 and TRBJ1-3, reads ETGVTQSPTHLIKTRGQQVTLRCSSQSGHNTVSWYQQALGQGPQFIFQYYREEENGRGNFPPRFSGLQFPNYSSELNVNALELDDSALYLCASSLWGGNTIYFGEGSWLTVV.

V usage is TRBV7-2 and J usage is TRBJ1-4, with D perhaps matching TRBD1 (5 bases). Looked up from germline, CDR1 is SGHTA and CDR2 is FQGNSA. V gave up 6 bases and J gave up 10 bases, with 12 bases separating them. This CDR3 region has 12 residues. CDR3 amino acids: CASSVAGGKLFF. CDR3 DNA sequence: TGTGCCAGCAGTGTGGCGGGGGGAAAACTGTTTTTT.

CDR3 bases: TGTGCCAGCAGCTGGGGGGCTGGGCTAGCGGAACTCAGCGACAATGAGCAGTTCTTC. It translates to CASSWGAGLAELSDNEQFF. The J gene is TRBJ2-1, the V gene TRBV7-9, with D perhaps TRBD2 (7 bases). V was shortened by 4 bases and J by 5 bases, with 27 bases between the two germline ends. CDR3 length equals 19 residues. In germline, CDR1 is SEHNR, CDR2 FQNEAQ (reference sequence).

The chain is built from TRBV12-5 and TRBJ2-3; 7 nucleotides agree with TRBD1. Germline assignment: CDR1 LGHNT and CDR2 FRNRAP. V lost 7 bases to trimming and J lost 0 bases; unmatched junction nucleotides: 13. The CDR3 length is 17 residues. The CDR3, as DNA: TGTGCTAGTGATCCGGGACAGAGATCCACTAGCACAGATACGCAGTATTTT. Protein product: CASDPGQRSTSTDTQYF.

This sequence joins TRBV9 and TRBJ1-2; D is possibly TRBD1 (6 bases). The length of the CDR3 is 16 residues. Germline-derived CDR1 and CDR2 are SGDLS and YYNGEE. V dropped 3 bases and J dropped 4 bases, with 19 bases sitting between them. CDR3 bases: TGTGCCAGCAGCGGTTACCGGGACACATCTCTCTATGGCTACACCTTC. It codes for CASSGYRDTSLYGYTF.

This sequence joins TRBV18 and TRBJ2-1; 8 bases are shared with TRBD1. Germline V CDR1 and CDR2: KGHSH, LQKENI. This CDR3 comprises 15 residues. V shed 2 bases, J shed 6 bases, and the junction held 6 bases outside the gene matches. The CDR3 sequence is CASSPLGTGLNEQFF. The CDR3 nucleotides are TGTGCCAGCTCACCATTGGGGACAGGCCTCAATGAGCAGTTCTTC.

CDR3 nucleotide sequence: TGTGCCAGTAGTATTATTGGGTACAATGAGCAGTTCTTC. Encoded protein: CASSIIGYNEQFF. The chain joins TRBV19 to TRBJ2-1; the D is unclear. Trimming took off 3 bases at V and 4 bases at J, with 7 bases between the two ends. The CDR3 runs to 13 residues. The germline V gene has CDR1 LNHDA and CDR2 SQIVND (reference sequence).